Given below is one T cell receptor (beta chain) in context. Antigen specificity is unknown. PCR was performed a second time for 7 to 11 cycles using a sample-barcoded 5' primer and a J-beta primer mix. A template-switch adaptor that had 12 random nucleotides put a tag on each cDNA molecule. MiXCR, run by TCRdb on the 5' RACE reads, gives a single entry per CDR3 protein. Of fewer than 700,000 distinct CDR3 sequences in the sample, around 48% were seen once. This sample was included in a study of blood T cells in healthy people across ages. Study-level results: Comparison with aged donors showed that long-lived donors had more naive CD4+ cells and higher diversity. Underestimates were what the diversity estimates from one million T cells were considered to be.

Trimming took 6 bases from V and 5 from J; bases not matched to a gene: 12. The CDR3 contains 15 residues. The germline gives CDR1 SNHLY, CDR2 FYNNEI. Donor samples were obtained from healthy Caucasian individuals from Russia, aged about 6 to 100. V is TRBV2 and J is TRBJ2-5, with 7 positions matching TRBD1. The specimen was blood. This receptor was taken from a man at least 80 years old in good health. CDR3 protein: CASSYMTGSIETQYF. The CDR3 DNA sequence: TGTGCCAGCAGCTATATGACAGGGTCGATCGAGACCCAGTACTTC. Full variable domain (rest looked up from reference TRBV2 and TRBJ2-5): EPEVTQTPSHQVTQMGQEVILRCVPISNHLYFYWYRQILGQKVEFLVSFYNNEISEKSEIFDDQFSVERPDGSNFTLKIRSTKLEDSAMYFCASSYMTGSIETQYFGPGTRLLVL.